This entry lists 20 T cell receptor beta chains sequenced from one sample in a study of control samples from healthy donors and cancer patients. Here immunoSEQ multiplex PCR was the method, and the copy in TCRdb shows in-frame clones only, minus some. Of 60,000 to 95,000 clones listed, about nine tenths were seen once; the top ten hold over 9%. The material sequenced was PBMCs. The receptors stem from a woman in her forties or fifties with colorectal cancer.

This CDR3 is CASSSQGFGQPQHF. Written as DNA, the CDR3 is TGTGCCAGCAGCTCACAGGGATTCGGTCAGCCCCAGCATTTT. This chain connects TRBV7-2 to TRBJ1-5; the D gene is possibly TRBD1 (6 bases). CDR1 is SGHTA, CDR2 FQGNSA, per germline. This CDR3 spans 14 amino acids. With 4 bases removed from V and 6 bases from J, the gap between germline ends came to 13 bases.

The rearrangement links TRBV6-4 to TRBJ1-5, with TRBD1 matching 7 bases. V trimming: 7 bases; J trimming: 2 bases; junction bases outside the gene matches: 11. Germline CDR1 is MRHNA and CDR2 is SNTAGT. This CDR3 is 16 amino acids long. As DNA, the CDR3 is TGTGCCAGCATCCCCTTCGGGCAGGGGGGCAATCAGCCCCAGCATTTT. Translated, it gives CASIPFGQGGNQPQHF.

The chain joins TRBV19 to TRBJ1-5; 7 nucleotides line up with TRBD1. The length of the CDR3 is 13 residues. CDR1 and CDR2 (germline): LNHDA, SQIVND (reference sequence). Losses at the gene ends were 7 bases for V and 6 bases for J; bases not matched to a gene: 6. The DNA for the CDR3 is TGTGCCAGTAACGGACAGGTCGGTCAGCCCCAGCATTTT. Translation gives CASNGQVGQPQHF.

V usage is TRBV27 and J usage is TRBJ2-7, with TRBD1 identical over 7 bases. After removal of 10 bases from V and 3 bases from J, the junction contained 6 bases not matched to a gene. The CDR3 sequence is 12 residues long. CDR1 is MNHEY and CDR2 is SMNVEV in the germline V gene (reference sequence). CDR3 sequence reads: CAITDRLYEQYV. CDR3 bases: TGTGCCATCACGGACAGGCTCTACGAGCAGTACGTC.

The rearrangement uses TRBV30 and TRBJ1-5; D remains unclear. This CDR3 contains 13 residues. Germline V gene data show CDR1 as GTSNPN and CDR2 as SVGIG (reference sequence). The germline V and J ends were trimmed by 1 base and 7 bases, with 11 bases remaining between them. In nucleotides, the CDR3 is TGTGCCTGGAGTGGGGCTCAAAAGCAGCCCCAGCATTTT. It yields the protein CAWSGAQKQPQHF. The full variable domain, completed using reference TRBV30 and TRBJ1-5, is SQTIHQWPATLVQPVGSPLSLECTVEGTSNPNLYWYRQAAGRGLQLLFYSVGIGQISSEVPQNLSASRPQDRQFILSSKKLLLSDSGFYLCAWSGAQKQPQHFGDGTRLSIL.

Only one count was recorded for this clone. The CDR3 loop is CASSSHTGTGGGNTIYF. DNA for the CDR3: TGTGCCAGCAGCTCTCACACCGGGACAGGGGGGGGAAACACCATATATTTT. The rearrangement links TRBV7-8 to TRBJ1-3; 11 bases are a match to TRBD1. This CDR3 contains 17 residues. Germline V CDR1 and CDR2: SGHVS, FQNEAQ. V lost 4 bases to trimming and J lost 4 bases; unmatched junction nucleotides: 9.

For the CDR3, the DNA is TGTGCCAGCAGCCGCCAGGGGCAGGATGACGAGCAGTACGTC. Its protein is CASSRQGQDDEQYV. V usage is TRBV7-9 and J usage is TRBJ2-7; possible D gene TRBD1, 6 bases. Germline CDR1 is SEHNR and CDR2 is FQNEAQ (reference sequence). Trimming pared 5 bases from V and 5 bases from J, leaving 16 bases between. The CDR3 contains 14 residues.

This clone has just a few counts. The V and J genes are TRBV7-2 and TRBJ1-2; D call uncertain. This CDR3 has 14 amino acids. Germline V gene lookup returns CDR1 SGHTA and CDR2 FQGNSA. Trimming removed 5 bases from V and 1 base from J, with 11 bases in between. The DNA of the CDR3 is TGTGCCAGCAGCCCCCAAAGCGTTAACTATGGCTACACCTTC. It specifies CASSPQSVNYGYTF.

This rearrangement joins TRBV29-1 to TRBJ1-1; 12 bases align to TRBD1. With 6 bases clipped from V and 6 bases from J, the junction kept 5 bases outside the gene matches. The germline gives CDR1 SQVTM, CDR2 ANQGSEA. The CDR3 contains 13 residues. DNA of the CDR3: TGCAGCGTCGGGACAGGGGGCATCTCTGAAGCTTTCTTT. As protein: CSVGTGGISEAFF.

This clone appeared a single time. This chain connects TRBV6-6 to TRBJ1-2; TRBD1 agrees at 8 bases. Germline CDR1 and CDR2: MNHNY and SVGAGI (reference sequence). CDR3 length: 16 amino acids. The J segment lost 8 bases and the V segment lost 5 bases, leaving 16 bases of the junction unmatched. The CDR3 nucleotides read TGTGCCAGCAGTCCGAACCTACAGGGACAGGCCGGAGGCTACACCTTC. Amino acids: CASSPNLQGQAGGYTF.

CDR3 loop: CASSQVGTYNEQFF. The CDR3 DNA reads TGCGCCAGCAGCCAGGTCGGGACCTACAATGAGCAGTTCTTC. The V call is TRBV4-1, the J call TRBJ2-1; a possible D gene is TRBD2 (5 bases). This CDR3 comprises 14 residues. V was pared by 3 bases and J by 2 bases, with 8 bases between. Germline-derived CDR1 and CDR2 are MGHRA and YSYEKL.

V usage is TRBV6-5 and J usage is TRBJ1-1; D is possibly TRBD1 (6 bases). From germline, CDR1 is MNHEY and CDR2 SVGAGI. The CDR3 consists of 14 residues. Trimming took off 6 bases at V and 0 bases at J, with 11 bases between the two ends. The CDR3 DNA reads TGTGCCAGCAGGCCGGACAGCATGAACACTGAAGCTTTCTTT. Amino acid sequence: CASRPDSMNTEAFF.

This clone has a single count. V is TRBV12-3 or TRBV12-4 and J is TRBJ1-6; D may be TRBD1 (5 bases). CDR3 size: 13 residues. V dropped 3 bases and J dropped 9 bases, with 9 bases sitting between them. This CDR3 is CASSLSGSSPLHF. The CDR3 DNA reads TGTGCCAGCAGTTTGTCAGGGAGTTCACCCCTCCACTTT.

The chain links TRBV6-6 to TRBJ2-3; tentative D call: TRBD1 (6 bases). This CDR3 contains 14 residues. Deletions cut 5 bases from V and 3 bases from J, with 12 bases between. CDR1 is MNHNY, CDR2 SVGAGI, per germline (reference sequence). The CDR3 nucleotides are TGTGCCAGCAGTCTAATAGACAGGACAGATACGCAGTATTTT. As protein: CASSLIDRTDTQYF.

The J gene is TRBJ1-6, the V gene TRBV21-1; TRBD1 is taken as the D call from the table, unchecked against the DNA. TRBV21-1 is reported as a pseudogene. The CDR3 is made up of 15 amino acids. CDR3: CASSRGQGAVAPLHF. The CDR3 DNA sequence: TGTGCCAGCAGCAGAGGACAGGGGGCGGTGGCACCCCTCCACTTT.

CDR3 region: CASTMDSLSNQPQHF. Here the CDR3 DNA reads TGTGCCAGCACCATGGACAGCTTAAGCAATCAGCCCCAGCATTTT. This chain links TRBV28 with TRBJ1-5; TRBD1 is a possible D gene (6 bases). The germline V and J ends were trimmed by 7 bases and 1 base, with 14 bases remaining between them. The CDR3 is made up of 15 amino acids. Germline lookup yields CDR1 MDHEN and CDR2 SYDVKM.

The rearrangement uses TRBV27 and TRBJ1-2; D uncertain. V was clipped by 5 bases and J by 0 bases, with 10 bases between them. The CDR3 has 14 amino acids. Germline assignment: CDR1 MNHEY and CDR2 SMNVEV (reference sequence). The chain's CDR3 is CASSPYDPNYGYTF. The DNA of the CDR3 is TGTGCCAGCAGTCCCTACGATCCTAACTATGGCTACACCTTC.

This clone was counted a single time. The rearrangement links TRBV30 to TRBJ1-6, with a possible D match to TRBD1 (6 bases). The germline V gene has CDR1 GTSNPN and CDR2 SVGIG (reference sequence). This CDR3 is built from 12 residues. Trimming removed 2 bases at V and 18 bases at J, with 17 bases between. CDR3 sequence: CAWSITSGDRHF. CDR3 bases: TGTGCCTGGAGTATAACTTCAGGGGACCGCCACTTT.

CDR3 coding DNA: TGTGCCAGCAGCAAGGGACAGCTCCTCCAAGAGACCCAGTACTTC. This gives the protein CASSKGQLLQETQYF. The chain uses TRBV6-5 and TRBJ2-5, with 7 bases aligning to TRBD1. This CDR3 contains 15 residues. Trimming cost V 6 bases and J 1 base; bases outside gene matches: 8. Germline V gene data show CDR1 as MNHEY and CDR2 as SVGAGI.

The chain combines TRBV30 with TRBJ2-6; no clear D gene. Trimming removed 0 bases from V and 10 bases from J, with 10 bases in between. Germline V CDR1 and CDR2: GTSNPN, SVGIG (reference sequence). The CDR3 has 13 amino acids. The CDR3 sequence: CAWSVGTANVLTF. As DNA, the CDR3 is TGTGCCTGGAGTGTTGGCACAGCGAACGTCCTGACTTTC.